The T cell receptor beta chain under discussion was sequenced for a study of tissue T cells after allogeneic stem cell transplantation. As for the study in general: Patients with graft-versus-host disease had grafts: several unmodified, three CD34-selected and T-cell-depleted.

This table comes from immunoSEQ multiplex PCR, and its TCRdb copy is limited to in-frame clones, with some not included. The sample records tens of thousands of clones, 85% to 90% being singletons. In its sample, this clone was seen once. V was shortened by 1 base and J by 3 bases, with 1 base between the two germline ends. There are 11 residues in the CDR3. The germline V gene has CDR1 MDHEN and CDR2 SYDVKM. The J gene is TRBJ2-7, the V gene TRBV28; no reliable D call. The source material was blood, sampled before transplantation. This TCR was sampled from a woman aged 18-50 years who later had graft-versus-host disease after an allogeneic stem cell transplant. CDR3 DNA sequence: TGTGCCAGCAGTTTATACTACGAGCAGTACTTC. Translating gives CASSLYYEQYF. The variable domain in full, completed from reference TRBV28 and TRBJ2-7, reads DVKVTQSSRYLVKRTGEKVFLECVQDMDHENMFWYRQDPGLGLRLIYFSYDVKMKEKGDIPEGYSVSREKKERFSLILESASTNQTSMYLCASSLYYEQYFGPGTRLTVT.